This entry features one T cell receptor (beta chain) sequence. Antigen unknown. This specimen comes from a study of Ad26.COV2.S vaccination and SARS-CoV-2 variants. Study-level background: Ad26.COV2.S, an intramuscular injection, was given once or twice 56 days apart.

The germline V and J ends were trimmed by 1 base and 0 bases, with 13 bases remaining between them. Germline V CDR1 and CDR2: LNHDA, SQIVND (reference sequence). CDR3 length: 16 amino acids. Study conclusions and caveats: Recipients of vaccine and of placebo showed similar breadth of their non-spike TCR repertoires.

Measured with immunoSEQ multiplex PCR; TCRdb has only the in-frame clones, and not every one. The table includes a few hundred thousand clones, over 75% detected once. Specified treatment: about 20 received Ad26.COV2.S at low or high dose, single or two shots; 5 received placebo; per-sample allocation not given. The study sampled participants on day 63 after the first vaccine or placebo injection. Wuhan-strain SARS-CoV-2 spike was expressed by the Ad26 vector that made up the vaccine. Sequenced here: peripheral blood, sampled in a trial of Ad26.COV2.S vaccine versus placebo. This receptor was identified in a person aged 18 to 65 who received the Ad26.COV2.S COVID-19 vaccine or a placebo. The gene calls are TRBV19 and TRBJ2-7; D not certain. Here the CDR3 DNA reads TGTGCCAGTAGTATAGGAGGTCGGCTTTCCTCCTACGAGCAGTACTTC. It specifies CASSIGGRLSSYEQYF.